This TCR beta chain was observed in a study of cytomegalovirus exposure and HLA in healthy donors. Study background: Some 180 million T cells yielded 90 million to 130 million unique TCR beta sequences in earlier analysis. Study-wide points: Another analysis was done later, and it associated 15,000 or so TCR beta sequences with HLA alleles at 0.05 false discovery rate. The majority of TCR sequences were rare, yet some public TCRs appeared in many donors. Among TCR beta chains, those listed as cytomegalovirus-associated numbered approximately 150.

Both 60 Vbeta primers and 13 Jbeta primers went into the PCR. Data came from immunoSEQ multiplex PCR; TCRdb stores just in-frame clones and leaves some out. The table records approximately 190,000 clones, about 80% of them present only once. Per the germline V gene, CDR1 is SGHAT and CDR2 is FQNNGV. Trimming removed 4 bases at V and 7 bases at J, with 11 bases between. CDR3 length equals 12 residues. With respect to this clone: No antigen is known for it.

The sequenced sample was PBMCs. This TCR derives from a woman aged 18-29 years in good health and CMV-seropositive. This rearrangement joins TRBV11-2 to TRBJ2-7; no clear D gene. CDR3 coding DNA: TGTGCCAGCAGCTCAACAGTTAGGGAGCAGTACTTC. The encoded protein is CASSSTVREQYF.